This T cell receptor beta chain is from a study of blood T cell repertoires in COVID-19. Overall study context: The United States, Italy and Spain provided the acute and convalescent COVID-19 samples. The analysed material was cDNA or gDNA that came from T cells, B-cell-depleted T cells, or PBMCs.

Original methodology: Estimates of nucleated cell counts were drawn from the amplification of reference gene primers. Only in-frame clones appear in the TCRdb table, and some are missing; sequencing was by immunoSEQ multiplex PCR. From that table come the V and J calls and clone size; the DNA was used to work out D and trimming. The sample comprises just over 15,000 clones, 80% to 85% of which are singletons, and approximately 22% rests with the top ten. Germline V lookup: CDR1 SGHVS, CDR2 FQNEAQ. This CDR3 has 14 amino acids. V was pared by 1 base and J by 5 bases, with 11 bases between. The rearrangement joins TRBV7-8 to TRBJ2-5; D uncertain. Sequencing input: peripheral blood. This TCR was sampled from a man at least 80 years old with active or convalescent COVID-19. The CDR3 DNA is TGTGCCAGCAGCTTAGGACCTAGTAAGGAGACCCAGTACTTC. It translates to CASSLGPSKETQYF.